These 4 T cell receptor beta chains were all obtained from the same sample, sequenced in a study of regulatory T cells in long-lasting Graves disease. Time point of the sample: persistent/refractory GD, antithyroid drugs over 5 years with positive TRAb. With RNA extracted from PBMCs as input, the TCR library was made. TCR beta libraries were built with iRepertoire HTBI primers and Arm-PCR of CDR3 regions. MiXCR, applied by TCRdb to the multiplex PCR reads, yields one record per CDR3 protein. The sample has approximately 400,000 distinct CDR3 sequences; about 20% are singletons. The source material was peripheral blood mononuclear cells (PBMCs), sampled when the disease was refractory, from a patient treated with antithyroid drugs. All receptors come from a female donor with Graves disease.

Regarding this clonotype: This may come from a read error, since a much larger clone is one base off. This chain connects TRBV28 to TRBJ1-1, with a tentative D call TRBD1 (6 bases). Germline CDR1 reads MDHEN; CDR2 reads SYDVKM. This CDR3 comprises 16 residues. Written as DNA, the CDR3 is TGTGCCAGCAGGAAGTTCCCGGACAGTTGGGACACTGGAGCTTTCTTT. Translating it yields CASRKFPDSWDTGAFF.

This clonotype was counted only a few times. This chain links TRBV7-9 with TRBJ1-4; D is uncertain. The CDR3 has 13 amino acids. V lost 4 bases, J lost 3 bases, and 6 bases lay in between. CDR1 is SEHNR and CDR2 is FQNEAQ in the germline V gene (reference sequence). The chain's CDR3 is CASSSGPNEKLFF. CDR3 nucleotide sequence: TGTGCCAGCAGCTCTGGACCTAATGAAAAACTGTTTTTT.

The rearrangement uses TRBV18 and TRBJ1-1, with D maybe TRBD1 (6 bases). This CDR3 region has 13 residues. In germline, CDR1 is KGHSH, CDR2 LQKENI. V shed 3 bases and J shed 7 bases, with 12 bases lying between them. The CDR3, as DNA: TGTGCCAGCTCACCCCCCAGGGGCAGTGAAGCTTTCTTT. Amino acids: CASSPPRGSEAFF. The whole variable domain, remainder taken from reference TRBV18 and TRBJ1-1, is NAGVMQNPRHLVRRRGQEARLRCSPMKGHSHVYWYRQLPEEGLKFMVYLQKENIIDESGMPKERFSAEFPKEGPSILRIQQVVRGDSAAYFCASSPPRGSEAFFGQGTRLTVV.

The chain carries TRBV12-3 or TRBV12-4 and TRBJ2-3; 9 bases agree with TRBD1. The CDR3 consists of 17 residues. V shed 6 bases, J shed 1 base, and the junction held 11 bases outside the gene matches. The CDR3 coding sequence is TGTGCCAGCAGCCGTGTCGGACAGGGGACCGGCACAGATACGCAGTATTTT. This encodes CASSRVGQGTGTDTQYF.